The sequence of this T cell receptor (beta chain) was determined in a study of cytomegalovirus exposure and HLA in healthy donors listed by TCRdb under 2017. For context, the study as a whole: According to a later analysis, the 120 or so validation repertoires were produced on the same platform as the approximately 690 repertoires of the first cohort. In addition to the first cohort of hundreds of subjects, a separate validation cohort of approximately 110 different subjects was used. The study was designed to test whether signatures of past pathogen exposure could be identified by cataloging public T cell receptors. To predict cytomegalovirus infection status, the study brought together high-throughput TCR immunosequencing, statistical association of individual TCRs with disease status, and machine learning.

Libraries were made using the immunoSEQ multiplex PCR assay. The paper's processing steps were these. A statistical classification framework was developed to diagnose cytomegalovirus status using the catalog of TCR beta chain sequences. Held by TCRdb, this immuneACCESS table contains in-frame sequences only and omits some clones. Under half of the omission traces to an unresolved V gene where checked; the cause of the rest is unknown. V, J and clone size reflect that table, while D and trimming were determined from the DNA. The sample includes about 57,000 clones, with 89% observed a single time. The ten largest make up over 1% of the sample. The donors were included in the validation cohort of 120 subjects, a group kept apart from the roughly 690-subject first cohort. Deletion took 2 bases off V and 4 bases off J, with a span of 11 bases between the germline ends. The CDR3 spans 14 residues, from the cysteine through the phenylalanine. Only the CDR3 DNA is retained, 42 bases long and in frame from the first base. For CDR1 and CDR2, the germline V gene lists SGHTA and FQGNSA.

Study-wide findings and limitations: In vitro tests confirmed that three of the cytomegalovirus-associated TCR beta chains recognize cytomegalovirus antigens. Most TCR sequences were observed very rarely across donors, whereas some public TCRs were present in many individuals. Of the cluster scores, about 94% were above 0 in a later analysis, which found that TCRs clustered in the first cohort also tended to co-occur in the 120 or so validation repertoires. A total of 150 to 200 TCR beta chains were listed by the study as associated with cytomegalovirus. A later analysis had no HLA typing for the validation cohort, so co-occurrence there was scored across all 110 or so repertoires. The authors suggested that the approach could potentially be extended to other disease states and immunological phenotypes. Cytomegalovirus status was reported to be diagnosed by the classifier with high specificity and sensitivity in both the original and validation cohorts.

With regard to this clone: Its cognate antigen has yet to be identified. Base-call qualities are not available, and no considerably larger clone is one nucleotide away.

The specimen was PBMCs. The TCR originated in a woman in her late teens or twenties in good health and CMV-seronegative. The V and J segments used are TRBV7-2 and TRBJ1-2, with TRBD1 as a weak D call on 5 bases. The sequenced DNA: TGTGCCAGCAGCTTATTGGCACAGGTCTATGGCTACACCTTC. Its product reads: CASSLLAQVYGYTF.